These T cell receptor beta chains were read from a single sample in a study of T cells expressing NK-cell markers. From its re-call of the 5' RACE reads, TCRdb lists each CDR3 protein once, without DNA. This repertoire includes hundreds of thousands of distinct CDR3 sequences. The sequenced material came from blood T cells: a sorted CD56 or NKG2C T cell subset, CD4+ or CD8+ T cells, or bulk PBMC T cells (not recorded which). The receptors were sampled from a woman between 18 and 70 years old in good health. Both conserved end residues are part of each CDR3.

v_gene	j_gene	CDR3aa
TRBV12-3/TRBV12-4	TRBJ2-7	CASRRPGTGSYEQYF
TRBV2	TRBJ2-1	CASSGLLAGDNEQFF
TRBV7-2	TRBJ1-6	CASSPYNSPLHF
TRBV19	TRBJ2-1	CASSHPGLGFPYNEQFF
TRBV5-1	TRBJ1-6	CASSLKRTGGSEGSPLHF
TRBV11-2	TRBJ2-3	CASSQVLRTDTQYF
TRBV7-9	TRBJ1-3	CASSPYAGRSGNTIYF
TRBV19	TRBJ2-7	CASSVGLAGAYEQYF
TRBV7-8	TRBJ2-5	CASSFQTGSVGEETQYF
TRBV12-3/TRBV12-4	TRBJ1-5	CASSGRDRAYNQPQHF
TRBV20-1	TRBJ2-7	CSASQSSRYEQYF
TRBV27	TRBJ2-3	CASSSQTLLTDTQYF
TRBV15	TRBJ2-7	CATSRITGGSYEQYF
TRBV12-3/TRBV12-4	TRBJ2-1	CASSQKVQGLVHEQFF
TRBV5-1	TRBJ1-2	CASSLAVGQGHGYTF
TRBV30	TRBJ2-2	CAWSIRGSTGELFF
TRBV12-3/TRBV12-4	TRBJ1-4	CASSFGPGEKLFF
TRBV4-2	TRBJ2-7	CASSRPSTGGSYEQYF
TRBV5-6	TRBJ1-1	CASSLIPTNTEAFF
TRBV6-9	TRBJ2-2	CASSYGIPRMGGELFF
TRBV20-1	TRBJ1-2	CSARDEATPYGYTF
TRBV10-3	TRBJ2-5	CAISGAGGGRYQETQYF